A single TCR beta chain is shown here with its context. This specimen belongs to a study of control samples from healthy donors and cancer patients. The table came from immunoSEQ multiplex PCR; TCRdb's copy has only in-frame clones and leaves some out. The sample has 40,000 to 60,000 clones; around 86% are singletons. The ends were cut back, 1 base at V and 2 bases at J, with 8 bases in the middle. This CDR3 region has 14 residues. Germline lookup yields CDR1 SGHVS and CDR2 FQNEAQ. Source material: PBMCs. This clonotype originated in a woman aged 50 to 60 with lung cancer. J is TRBJ1-1 and V is TRBV7-8; D is ambiguous. The CDR3 spells CASSLVRGNTEAFF. DNA of the CDR3: TGTGCCAGCAGCTTAGTACGGGGAAACACTGAAGCTTTCTTT.